This T cell receptor (beta chain) was recorded in a study of tissue T cells after allogeneic stem cell transplantation. Across the whole study: Pathologist H&E review favored samples with visible lymphocytes for sequencing among multiple samples.

V lost 5 bases to trimming and J lost 4 bases, with 15 bases between them. Germline loops: CDR1 SGHTA, CDR2 FQGNSA. The CDR3 runs to 15 residues. TCRdb keeps only in-frame clones here, not all; method: immunoSEQ multiplex PCR. The sample holds more than 6,500 clones, around three fifths seen once. The specimen comprised duodenum tissue, sampled at autopsy. The J gene is TRBJ2-1, the V gene TRBV7-2, with D possibly matching TRBD1 (6 bases). The clonotype comes from a female donor at least 60 years old with lung cancer. This CDR3 is CASSQFQGYYNEQFF. The CDR3 DNA is TGTGCCAGCAGCCAATTTCAGGGGTATTACAATGAGCAGTTCTTC.